This TCR beta chain originates from a study of post-analysis software for immune sequencing data. General observations from the study: Controls showed significantly higher normalized Chao1 diversity than did multiple sclerosis patients. Controls showed lower frequencies than patients for roughly 5 TRBV segments, and TRBV5-6, TRBV5-1 and TRBV20-1 were among these.

Germline V lookup: CDR1 DFQATT, CDR2 SNEGSKA (reference sequence). Unmatched junction bases numbered 5, after V lost 3 bases and J lost 5 bases. This CDR3 contains 14 residues. This clonotype came up a few times. Its antigen is not identified. Libraries were made from TCR beta cDNA, and they carried unique molecular identifiers. Via MiXCR, TCRdb re-called the PCR reads, giving one row per CDR3 protein. The sample has more than 500,000 distinct CDR3 sequences; around 31% are singletons. This chain links TRBV20-1 with TRBJ2-1, with 9 bases aligning to TRBD1. The sequence derives from a girl aged 2-17 years with multiple sclerosis. The sequencing sample was made of blood. The chain's CDR3 is CSASGTGLNNEQFF. The DNA of the CDR3 is TGCAGTGCTAGTGGGACAGGGTTAAACAATGAGCAGTTCTTC.